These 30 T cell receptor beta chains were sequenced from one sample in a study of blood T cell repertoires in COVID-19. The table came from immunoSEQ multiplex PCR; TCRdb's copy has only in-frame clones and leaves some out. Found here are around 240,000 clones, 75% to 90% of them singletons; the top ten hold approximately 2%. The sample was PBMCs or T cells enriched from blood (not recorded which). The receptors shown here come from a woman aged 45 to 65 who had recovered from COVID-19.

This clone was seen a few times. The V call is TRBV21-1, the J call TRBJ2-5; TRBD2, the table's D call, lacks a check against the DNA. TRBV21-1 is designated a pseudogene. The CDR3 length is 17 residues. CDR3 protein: CASSKEGTSGTQETQYF. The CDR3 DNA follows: TGTGCCAGCAGCAAAGAAGGGACTAGCGGGACGCAAGAGACCCAGTACTTC.

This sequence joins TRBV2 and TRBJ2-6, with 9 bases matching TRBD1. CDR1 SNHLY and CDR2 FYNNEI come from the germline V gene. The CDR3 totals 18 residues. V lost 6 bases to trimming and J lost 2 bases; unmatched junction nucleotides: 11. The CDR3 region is CASRGGIGTGTGANVLTF. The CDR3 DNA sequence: TGTGCCAGCAGGGGCGGCATCGGGACAGGGACTGGGGCCAACGTCCTGACTTTC.

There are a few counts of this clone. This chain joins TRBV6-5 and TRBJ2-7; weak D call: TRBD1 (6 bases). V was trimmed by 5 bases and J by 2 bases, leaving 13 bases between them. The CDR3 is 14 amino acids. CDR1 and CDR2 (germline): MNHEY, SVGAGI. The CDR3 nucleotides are TGTGCCAGCAGTAACCAGGGGACACCCTACGAGCAGTACTTC. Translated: CASSNQGTPYEQYF.

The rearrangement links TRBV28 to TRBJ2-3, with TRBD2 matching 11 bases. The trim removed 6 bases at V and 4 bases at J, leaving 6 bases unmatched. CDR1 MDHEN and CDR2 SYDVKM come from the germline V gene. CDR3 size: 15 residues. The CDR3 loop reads CASSTLAGVSDTQYF. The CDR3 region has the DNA TGTGCCAGCAGCACACTAGCGGGAGTGTCAGATACGCAGTATTTT.

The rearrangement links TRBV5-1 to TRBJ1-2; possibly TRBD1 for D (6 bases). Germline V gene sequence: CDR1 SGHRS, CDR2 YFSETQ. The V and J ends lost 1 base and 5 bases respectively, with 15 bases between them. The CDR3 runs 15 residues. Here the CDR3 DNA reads TGCGCCAGCAGCTTGTCCTCAGGGGTTCTTTATGGCTACACCTTC. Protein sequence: CASSLSSGVLYGYTF.

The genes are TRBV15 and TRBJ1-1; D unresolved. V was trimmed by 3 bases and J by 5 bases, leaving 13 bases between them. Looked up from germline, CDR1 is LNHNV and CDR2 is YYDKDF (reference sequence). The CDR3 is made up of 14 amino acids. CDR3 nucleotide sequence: TGTGCCACCAGCAGTGTGTGGGTCAGGACTGAAGCTTTCTTT. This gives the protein CATSSVWVRTEAFF.

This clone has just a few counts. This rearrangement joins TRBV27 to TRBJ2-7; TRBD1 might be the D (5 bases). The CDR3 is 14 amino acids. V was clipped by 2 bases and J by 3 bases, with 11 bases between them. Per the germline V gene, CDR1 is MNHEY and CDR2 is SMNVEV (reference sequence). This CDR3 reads CASSLGQGFYEQYF. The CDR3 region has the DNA TGTGCCAGCAGTTTAGGTCAGGGCTTCTACGAGCAGTACTTC.

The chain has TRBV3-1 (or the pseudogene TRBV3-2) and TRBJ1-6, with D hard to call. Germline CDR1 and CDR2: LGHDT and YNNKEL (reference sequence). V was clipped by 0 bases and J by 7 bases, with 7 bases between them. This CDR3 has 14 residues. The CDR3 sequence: CASSQDPRNSPLHF. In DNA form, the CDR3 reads TGTGCCAGCAGCCAAGATCCCCGGAATTCACCCCTCCACTTT.

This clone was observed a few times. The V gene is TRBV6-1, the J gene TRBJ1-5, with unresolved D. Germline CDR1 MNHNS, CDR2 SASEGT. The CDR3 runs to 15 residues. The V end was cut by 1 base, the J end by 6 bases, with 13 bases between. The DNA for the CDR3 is TGTGCCAGCAGTGAAGGCATTGAGGGTTTTCAGCCCCAGCATTTT. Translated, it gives CASSEGIEGFQPQHF.

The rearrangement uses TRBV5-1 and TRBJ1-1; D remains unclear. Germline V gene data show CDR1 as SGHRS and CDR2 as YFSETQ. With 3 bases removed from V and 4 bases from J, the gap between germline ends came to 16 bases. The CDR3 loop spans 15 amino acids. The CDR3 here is CASSSMGPVATEAFF. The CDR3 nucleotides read TGCGCCAGCAGCTCAATGGGCCCTGTGGCCACTGAAGCTTTCTTT.

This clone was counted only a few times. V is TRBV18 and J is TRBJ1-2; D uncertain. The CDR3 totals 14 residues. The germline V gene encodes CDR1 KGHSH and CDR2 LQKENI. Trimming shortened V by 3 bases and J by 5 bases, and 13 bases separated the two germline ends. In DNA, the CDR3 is TGTGCCAGCTCACCTCCGAGTATTTTATATGGCTACACCTTC. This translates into CASSPPSILYGYTF.

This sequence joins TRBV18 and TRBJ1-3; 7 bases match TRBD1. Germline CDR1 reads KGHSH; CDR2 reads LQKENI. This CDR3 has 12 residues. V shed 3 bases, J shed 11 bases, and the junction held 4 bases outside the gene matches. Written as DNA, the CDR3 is TGTGCCAGCTCACCGGGACAGCTTGCCATATATTTT. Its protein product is CASSPGQLAIYF.

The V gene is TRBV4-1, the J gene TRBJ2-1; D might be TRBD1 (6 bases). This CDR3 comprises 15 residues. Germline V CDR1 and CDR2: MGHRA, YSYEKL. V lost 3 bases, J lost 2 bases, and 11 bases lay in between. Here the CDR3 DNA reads TGCGCCAGCAGCCAGGGGGACACGACCTACAATGAGCAGTTCTTC. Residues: CASSQGDTTYNEQFF.

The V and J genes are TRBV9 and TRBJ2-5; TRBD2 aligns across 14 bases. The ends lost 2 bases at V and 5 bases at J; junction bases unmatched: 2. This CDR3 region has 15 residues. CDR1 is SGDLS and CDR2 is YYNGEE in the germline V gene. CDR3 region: CASSVRLAGGETQYF. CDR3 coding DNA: TGTGCCAGCAGCGTTAGACTAGCGGGAGGGGAGACCCAGTACTTC.

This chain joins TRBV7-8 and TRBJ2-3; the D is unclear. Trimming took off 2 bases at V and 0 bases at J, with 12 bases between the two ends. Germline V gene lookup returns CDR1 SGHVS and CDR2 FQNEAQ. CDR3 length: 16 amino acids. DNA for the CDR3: TGTGCCAGCAGCTTATACGGTGTCAGGAGCACAGATACGCAGTATTTT. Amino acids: CASSLYGVRSTDTQYF.

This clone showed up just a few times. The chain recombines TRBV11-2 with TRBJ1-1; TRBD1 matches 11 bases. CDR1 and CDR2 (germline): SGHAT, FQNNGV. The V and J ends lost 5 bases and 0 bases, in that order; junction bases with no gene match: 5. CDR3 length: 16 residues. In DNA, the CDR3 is TGTGCCAGCAGCCCAGGGACAGGGGGACTGAACACTGAAGCTTTCTTT. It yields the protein CASSPGTGGLNTEAFF.

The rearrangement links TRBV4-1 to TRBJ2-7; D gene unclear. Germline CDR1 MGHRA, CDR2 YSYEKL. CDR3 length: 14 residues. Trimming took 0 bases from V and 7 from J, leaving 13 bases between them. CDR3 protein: CASSQDAPSGEQYF. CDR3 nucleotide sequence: TGCGCCAGCAGCCAAGATGCTCCGTCCGGGGAGCAGTACTTC.

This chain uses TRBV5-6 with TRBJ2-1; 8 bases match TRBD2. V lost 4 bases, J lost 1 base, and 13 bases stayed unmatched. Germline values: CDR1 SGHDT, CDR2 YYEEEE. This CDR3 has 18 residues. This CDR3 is CASSPYGREVPSYNEQFF. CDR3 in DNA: TGTGCCAGCAGCCCCTACGGGCGGGAGGTACCTTCCTACAATGAGCAGTTCTTC.

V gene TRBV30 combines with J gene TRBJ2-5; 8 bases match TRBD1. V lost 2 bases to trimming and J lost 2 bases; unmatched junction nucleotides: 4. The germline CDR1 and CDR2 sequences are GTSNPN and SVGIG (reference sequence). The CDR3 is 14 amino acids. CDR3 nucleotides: TGTGCCTGGAGTAAACAGGGGGTTCAAGAGACCCAGTACTTC. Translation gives CAWSKQGVQETQYF.

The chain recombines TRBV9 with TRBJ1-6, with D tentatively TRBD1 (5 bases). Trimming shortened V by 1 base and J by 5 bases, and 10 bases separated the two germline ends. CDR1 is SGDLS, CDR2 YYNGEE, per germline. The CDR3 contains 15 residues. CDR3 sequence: CASSVSGGDNSPLHF. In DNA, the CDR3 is TGTGCCAGCAGCGTAAGCGGGGGAGATAATTCACCCCTCCACTTT.

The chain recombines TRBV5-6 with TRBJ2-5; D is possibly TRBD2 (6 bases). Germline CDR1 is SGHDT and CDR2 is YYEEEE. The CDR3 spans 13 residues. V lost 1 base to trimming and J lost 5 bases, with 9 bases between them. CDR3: CASSLLRGETQYF. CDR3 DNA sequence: TGTGCCAGCAGCTTGCTTCGGGGGGAGACCCAGTACTTC. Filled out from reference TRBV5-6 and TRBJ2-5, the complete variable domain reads DAGVTQSPTHLIKTRGQQVTLRCSPKSGHDTVSWYQQALGQGPQFIFQYYEEEERQRGNFPDRFSGHQFPNYSSELNVNALLLGDSALYLCASSLLRGETQYFGPGTRLLVL.

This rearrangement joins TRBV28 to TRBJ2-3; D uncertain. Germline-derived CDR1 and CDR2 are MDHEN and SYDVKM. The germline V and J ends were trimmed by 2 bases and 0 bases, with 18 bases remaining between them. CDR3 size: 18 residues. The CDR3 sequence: CASSLPPSTESSTDTQYF. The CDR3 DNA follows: TGTGCCAGCAGTTTACCCCCCTCTACAGAGTCTAGCACAGATACGCAGTATTTT.

CDR3 coding DNA: TGTGCCAGCAGATGGGGTCAGGGCAATTCACCCCTCCACTTT. Its protein is CASRWGQGNSPLHF. The chain joins TRBV28 to TRBJ1-6; D perhaps matches TRBD1 (5 bases). Germline V CDR1 and CDR2: MDHEN, SYDVKM. This CDR3 contains 14 residues. The V and J ends lost 6 bases and 7 bases respectively, with 13 bases between them.

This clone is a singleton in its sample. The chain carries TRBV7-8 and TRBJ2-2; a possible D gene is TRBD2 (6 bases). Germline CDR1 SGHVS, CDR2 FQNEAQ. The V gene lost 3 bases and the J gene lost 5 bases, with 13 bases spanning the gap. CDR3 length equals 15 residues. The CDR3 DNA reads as TGTGCCAGCAGCTTGAACGGGAGAGGAACCGGGGAGCTGTTTTTT. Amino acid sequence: CASSLNGRGTGELFF.

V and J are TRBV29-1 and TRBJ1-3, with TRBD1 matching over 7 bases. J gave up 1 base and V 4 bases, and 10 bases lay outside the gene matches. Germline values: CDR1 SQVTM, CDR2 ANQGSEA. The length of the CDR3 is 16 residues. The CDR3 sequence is CSVARHRGKSGNTIYF. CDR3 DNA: TGCAGCGTTGCCCGGCACAGGGGAAAATCTGGAAACACCATATATTTT.

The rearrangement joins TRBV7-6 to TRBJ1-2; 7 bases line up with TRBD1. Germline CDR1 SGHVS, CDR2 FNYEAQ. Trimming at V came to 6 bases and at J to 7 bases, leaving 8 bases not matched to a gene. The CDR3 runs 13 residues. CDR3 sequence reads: CASSSRQGGGYTF. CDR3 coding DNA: TGTGCCAGCAGTTCCCGACAGGGAGGTGGCTACACCTTC. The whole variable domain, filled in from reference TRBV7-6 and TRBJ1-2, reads GAGVSQSPRYKVTKRGQDVALRCDPISGHVSLYWYRQALGQGPEFLTYFNYEAQQDKSGLPNDRFSAERPEGSISTLTIQRTEQRDSAMYRCASSSRQGGGYTFGSGTRLTVV.

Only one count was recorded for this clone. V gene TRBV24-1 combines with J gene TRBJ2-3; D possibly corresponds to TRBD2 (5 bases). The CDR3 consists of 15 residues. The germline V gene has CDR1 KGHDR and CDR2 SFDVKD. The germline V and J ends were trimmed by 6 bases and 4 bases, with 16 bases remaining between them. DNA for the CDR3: TGTGCCACCAGTTCGGCGGAAATGAGGGCAGATACGCAGTATTTT. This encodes CATSSAEMRADTQYF.

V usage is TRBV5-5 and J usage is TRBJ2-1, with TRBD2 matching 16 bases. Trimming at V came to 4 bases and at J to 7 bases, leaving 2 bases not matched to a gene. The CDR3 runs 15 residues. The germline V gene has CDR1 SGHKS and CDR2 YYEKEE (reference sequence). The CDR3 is CASSPGLAGGNEQFF. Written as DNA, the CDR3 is TGTGCCAGCAGCCCGGGACTAGCGGGAGGGAATGAGCAGTTCTTC.

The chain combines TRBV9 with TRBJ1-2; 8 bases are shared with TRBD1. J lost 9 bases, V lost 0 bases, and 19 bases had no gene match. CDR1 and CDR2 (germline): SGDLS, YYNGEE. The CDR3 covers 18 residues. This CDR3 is CASSVAPQGARVGTSYTF. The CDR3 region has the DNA TGTGCCAGCAGCGTAGCTCCGCAGGGGGCGCGGGTAGGGACGAGCTACACCTTC.

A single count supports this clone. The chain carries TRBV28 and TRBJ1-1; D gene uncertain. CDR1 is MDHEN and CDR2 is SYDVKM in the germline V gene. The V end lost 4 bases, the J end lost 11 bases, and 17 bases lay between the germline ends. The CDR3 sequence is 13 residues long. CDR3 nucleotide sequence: TGTGCCAGCAGTTACTCGGGTCTCCTCGGGGCTTTCTTT. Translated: CASSYSGLLGAFF.